The sequence of this TCR beta chain was determined in a study of T cell responses to AZD1222 COVID-19 vaccine. Study-level results: Reports indicate that nearly half of spike-specific TCRs are directed at unmutated variant regions. The sample set comprised mostly white British donors with more females, and clonal diversity was possibly underestimated.

The data were produced by immunoSEQ multiplex PCR, yet TCRdb's version contains in-frame clones alone and is incomplete. The sample has fewer than 200,000 clones, approximately 90% seen once; the top ten hold 0.95% to 1.1%. V shed 1 base and J shed 3 bases, with 10 bases lying between them. Germline V lookup: CDR1 SGHTA, CDR2 FQGNSA. This CDR3 comprises 14 residues. This clone was seen once. Its cognate antigen is unknown. Second-dose groups at about 4 or about 12 weeks were pooled. Here the sequenced sample was peripheral blood, taken 28 days after the second AZD1222 dose. V is TRBV7-2 and J is TRBJ2-7; D is perhaps TRBD2 (6 bases). The sequence came from an adult who received the AZD1222 COVID-19 vaccine. The CDR3 sequence: CASSLVGGVYEQYF. The CDR3 region has the DNA TGTGCCAGCAGCTTAGTCGGCGGGGTCTACGAGCAGTACTTC.